This T cell receptor (beta chain) was profiled in a study of radiation and T cells in renal cell carcinoma. Assay used: immunoSEQ multiplex PCR; TCRdb lists only in-frame clones, some missing. The sample shows 14,000 to 15,000 clones, less than 65% of them seen only once. This sample's treatment: treatment-naive control, cytoreductive nephrectomy. Control samples are tumors resected by cytoreductive nephrectomy without prior radiation. Clear cell pathology was present in this patient's renal cell carcinoma. Study findings and constraints: Compared with controls, irradiated tumors had more, larger dominant CDR3 motifs.

Germline V gene sequence: CDR1 MDHEN, CDR2 SYDVKM. The CDR3 contains 14 residues. V was pared by 4 bases and J by 2 bases, with 12 bases between. Note on this clone: What it recognizes is unknown.

The receptor's source is a man in his 60s with renal cell carcinoma. The sample was tumor tissue, taken from a patient whose treatment was nephrectomy without radiotherapy. The chain recombines TRBV28 with TRBJ2-7; no firm D call. The CDR3 loop reads CASSYRAWAYEQYF. In DNA form, the CDR3 reads TGTGCCAGCAGTTACCGGGCTTGGGCCTACGAGCAGTACTTC.